This T cell receptor beta chain was profiled in a study of Ad26.COV2.S vaccination and SARS-CoV-2 variants. Study-level findings and limits: Vaccine recipients surpassed placebo recipients in spike-specific TCR breadth. An underestimation of total T cell responses may have resulted from the TCR breadth and depth analyses. Reported findings describe substantial breadth in spike-specific CD8+ and CD4+ T cell responses following vaccination.

Only in-frame clones appear in the TCRdb table, and some are missing; sequencing was by immunoSEQ multiplex PCR. The repertoire holds around 170,000 clones, with roughly 87% as singletons. In regard to this clone: Its specificity is not known.

Trimming removed 4 bases from V and 5 bases from J, with 20 bases in between. The V gene's germline CDR1 is MNHEY and CDR2 SVGEGT. The CDR3 loop spans 16 amino acids. The V and J genes are TRBV6-2 or TRBV6-3 and TRBJ2-5; D remains ambiguous. This receptor was identified in a human donor who had recovered from COVID-19. Sequences were derived from peripheral blood, sampled after recovery from COVID-19. The CDR3 coding sequence is TGTGCCAGCAGTTCTCATTCAGGTGGGTGTTTGGAGACCCAGTACTTC. This encodes CASSSHSGGCLETQYF.